The 6 T cell receptor beta chains below all came from one sample that was sequenced in a study of blood T cell repertoires in COVID-19. Using immunoSEQ multiplex PCR, the repertoire was profiled, and TCRdb retains in-frame clones only, with some absent. The sample carries about 190,000 clones, approximately 90% recorded once. Sequencing was performed on PBMCs or T cells enriched from blood (not recorded which). These TCRs come from a woman aged 40 to 50 in a cohort exposed to, infected with or recovered from COVID-19 (not recorded which).

This clone was observed a few times. This chain connects TRBV13 to TRBJ1-2, with D uncertain. The CDR3 covers 18 residues. Germline V lookup: CDR1 PRHDT, CDR2 FYEKMQ (reference sequence). The germline V and J ends were trimmed by 4 bases and 3 bases, with 24 bases remaining between them. CDR3 in DNA: TGTGCCAGCAGCTCGCCCGGGCAGCCCCCATCGGGGTACTATGGCTACACCTTC. This encodes CASSSPGQPPSGYYGYTF.

The J gene is TRBJ1-3, the V gene TRBV5-4, with 10 bases matching TRBD1. Per germline, CDR1 SGHNT and CDR2 YYREEE (reference sequence). This CDR3 contains 15 residues. Losses at the gene ends were 4 bases for V and 5 bases for J; bases not matched to a gene: 6. DNA for the CDR3: TGTGCCAGCAGCGGGCCGGACAGGGGGAGAAACACCATATATTTT. Encoded protein: CASSGPDRGRNTIYF. Full variable domain (outside the CDR3, taken from reference TRBV5-4 and TRBJ1-3): ETGVTQSPTHLIKTRGQQVTLRCSSQSGHNTVSWYQQALGQGPQFIFQYYREEENGRGNFPPRFSGLQFPNYSSELNVNALELDDSALYLCASSGPDRGRNTIYFGEGSWLTVV.

The genes are TRBV7-9 and TRBJ1-4, with D possibly being TRBD1 (6 bases). This CDR3 contains 15 residues. V was pared by 3 bases and J by 4 bases, with 12 bases between. Germline CDR1 SEHNR, CDR2 FQNEAQ (reference sequence). CDR3 in DNA: TGTGCCAGCAGCTTTTCGGACAGAAGTAATGAAAAACTGTTTTTT. This sequence encodes CASSFSDRSNEKLFF.

This CDR3 reads CASSLLAGAYNEQFF. In DNA, the CDR3 is TGTGCCAGCAGCCTACTAGCGGGAGCCTACAATGAGCAGTTCTTC. This chain connects TRBV6-2 or TRBV6-3 to TRBJ2-1; 11 bases line up with TRBD2. CDR3 size: 15 residues. Germline CDR1 is MNHEY and CDR2 is SVGEGT. V lost 6 bases, J lost 2 bases, and 3 bases stayed unmatched.

The chain employs TRBV14 and TRBJ2-7; D gene uncertain. Germline V gene data show CDR1 as SGHDN and CDR2 as FVKESK. The V and J ends lost 1 base and 3 bases respectively, with 7 bases between them. CDR3 length equals 13 residues. DNA of the CDR3: TGTGCCAGCAGCCAAGGAGTTGGCTACGAGCAGTACTTC. Translation gives CASSQGVGYEQYF.

The genes are TRBV10-3 and TRBJ1-1; D gene unclear. V lost 3 bases, J lost 8 bases, and 10 bases lay in between. Germline lookup yields CDR1 ENHRY and CDR2 SYGVKD. The CDR3 is 12 amino acids. DNA of the CDR3: TGTGCCATCAGTGATTATGGCCCCGAAGCTTTCTTT. It encodes CAISDYGPEAFF.